One sample yielded the 8 T cell receptor beta chains listed below, sequenced in a study of cytomegalovirus exposure and HLA in healthy donors (dated by TCRdb to 2016 to 2017). The library was made by the immunoSEQ multiplex PCR assay. For the multiplex PCR, a mixture combining 60 forward primers for TCR Vbeta segments and 13 reverse primers for TCR Jbeta segments was used. The immuneACCESS repertoire file appears here via TCRdb, limited to in-frame rearrangements. These files lack a portion of the clones; in checked studies, under half of the deficit traces to unresolved V genes, and the cause of the others is not known. Across this sample there are about 67,000 clones, with roughly 78% seen only once. Around 4.2% of the sample belongs to the ten largest clones. The sample consisted of PBMCs. These receptors were obtained from a woman in her 30s in good health and CMV-seronegative.

This chain links TRBV20-1 with TRBJ2-1; 9 positions match TRBD1. This CDR3 spans 11 amino acids. Germline V gene sequence: CDR1 DFQATT, CDR2 SNEGSKA (reference sequence). J was trimmed by 15 bases and V by 6 bases; bases with no gene match: 9. CDR3 coding DNA: TGCAGTGCAAAACGGGACAGGGCAAGGTTCTTC. Translating gives CSAKRDRARFF.

The sample holds a few counts of this clone. The genes are TRBV5-1 and TRBJ2-7, with 10 bases matching TRBD1. Germline V CDR1 and CDR2: SGHRS, YFSETQ. The V gene end was trimmed by 2 bases and the J gene end by 6 bases; junction bases not matched to a gene: 5. The CDR3 covers 14 residues. The CDR3 DNA follows: TGCGCCAGCAGCTTAGCCGGGACAGGGGCCGAGCAGTACTTC. It translates to CASSLAGTGAEQYF.

The V call is TRBV27, the J call TRBJ1-1; D not resolved. Germline CDR1 reads MNHEY; CDR2 reads SMNVEV (reference sequence). The CDR3 consists of 13 residues. V shed 2 bases and J shed 0 bases, with 4 bases lying between them. The DNA for the CDR3 is TGTGCCAGCAGTTTACTACTGAACACTGAAGCTTTCTTT. This sequence encodes CASSLLLNTEAFF.

This sequence joins TRBV4-1 and TRBJ2-7; D is unresolved. Germline V gene data show CDR1 as MGHRA and CDR2 as YSYEKL. The CDR3 is made up of 13 amino acids. Trimming shortened V by 5 bases and J by 4 bases, and 12 bases separated the two germline ends. Here the CDR3 reads CASSISRNYEQYF. DNA for the CDR3: TGCGCCAGCAGCATCTCGCGGAATTACGAGCAGTACTTC.

V and J are TRBV30 and TRBJ1-2; tentatively, D is TRBD1 (6 bases). The CDR3 has 13 residues. V was clipped by 4 bases and J by 5 bases, with 14 bases between them. The germline V gene has CDR1 GTSNPN and CDR2 SVGIG (reference sequence). For the CDR3, the DNA is TGTGCCTGGACGAGGCAGGGGCAATATGGCTACACCTTC. Translated: CAWTRQGQYGYTF.

The chain couples TRBV11-2 to TRBJ2-5, with 8 bases lining up with TRBD1. Germline V lookup: CDR1 SGHAT, CDR2 FQNNGV. Trimming removed 5 bases from V and 5 bases from J; junction bases left unmatched: 7. The CDR3 totals 14 residues. The CDR3 nucleotides read TGTGCCAGCAGCCCCGGACAGGGTAGGGAGACCCAGTACTTC. Protein: CASSPGQGRETQYF.

The rearrangement links TRBV18 to TRBJ1-6, with 8 positions matching TRBD1. Trimming took 3 bases from V and 6 from J; bases not matched to a gene: 4. Germline-derived CDR1 and CDR2 are KGHSH and LQKENI. CDR3 size: 15 residues. Here the CDR3 reads CASSPRDRTNSPLHF. The CDR3 bases are TGTGCCAGCTCACCCAGGGACAGGACTAATTCACCCCTCCACTTT.

The chain has TRBV28 and TRBJ2-7; D may be TRBD1 (6 bases). Trimming pared 7 bases from V and 0 bases from J, leaving 16 bases between. The V gene's germline CDR1 is MDHEN and CDR2 SYDVKM. The CDR3 totals 15 residues. Here the CDR3 reads CASIPTPDSSYEQYF. CDR3 nucleotide sequence: TGTGCCAGCATTCCGACCCCGGACAGCTCCTACGAGCAGTACTTC.